This TCR beta chain was recovered during a study of STAT5B mutations in CD4+ large granular lymphocyte leukemia. The table lists this clone with a count of one. CDR1 is SGHVS and CDR2 is FQNEAQ in the germline V gene. The CDR3 is 15 amino acids. V was pared by 6 bases and J by 0 bases, with 12 bases between. Assay: immunoSEQ multiplex PCR; the TCRdb copy retains only in-frame clones and omits some. In the table there are 34,000 or so clones, around 81% of which are singletons. The chain joins TRBV7-8 to TRBJ1-5; D unresolved. The sample consisted of CD4+ T cells from blood buffy coats. This TCR was recovered from a human donor in good health. The CDR3 here is CASSQDGYSNQPQHF. CDR3 bases: TGTGCCAGCAGTCAGGACGGATATAGCAATCAGCCCCAGCATTTT.